This T cell receptor beta chain emerged from a study of glioma-infiltrating T cells after dendritic cell vaccination. Looking at the study overall: Patients received autologous tumor lysate-pulsed dendritic cell vaccination between about 2002 and 2013.

The ends lost 5 bases at V and 5 bases at J; junction bases unmatched: 14. The CDR3 consists of 16 residues. Looked up from germline, CDR1 is MNHEY and CDR2 is SMNVEV (reference sequence). This clone was recorded only once. TCRdb's table, derived via immunoSEQ multiplex PCR, lists solely in-frame clones and lacks some. The sample includes some 46,000 clones, 89% seen only once; the top ten take about 5%. Time point of the sample: after dendritic cell vaccination, including at tumor progression/relapse. Fresh-frozen tumor tissue and more than two years of survival data were available for all. This rearrangement joins TRBV27 to TRBJ2-5, with TRBD1 matching 7 bases. Material: blood, obtained after dendritic cell vaccination. This clonotype was sampled from a human donor with glioblastoma. The CDR3 is CASSPGTAGRLETQYF. DNA of the CDR3: TGTGCCAGCAGTCCCGGGACAGCAGGGAGATTGGAGACCCAGTACTTC.